Detailed here is one TCR beta chain. Its matching antigen is unknown. The data were taken from a study of a mutant IDH1 vaccine in newly diagnosed glioma. On the study more broadly: Eight vaccinations reached patients in weeks 1, 3, 5, 7, 11, 15, 19 and 23. The first vaccination came 4-6 weeks after radiotherapy alone, or with temozolomide cycles. Previous treatment comprised radiotherapy, temozolomide, or both, mostly both.

The study, taken as a whole, reports: Among all patients, vaccine-induced immune responses occurred in approximately 93%.

The V end lost 0 bases, the J end lost 4 bases, and 12 bases lay between the germline ends. Per the germline V gene, CDR1 is LGHNA and CDR2 is YSLEER. The CDR3 extends over 16 amino acids. Generated by immunoSEQ multiplex PCR, the TCRdb table keeps only in-frame clones and is missing some. Of tens of thousands of clones listed, 90% were seen once; the top ten hold under 25%. Time point given: week 11, during vaccination. Each dose of the vaccine consisted of 300 ug of mutant IDH1 20-mer peptide, with topical imiquimod. This material consisted of PBMCs, taken from a glioma patient whose treatment included an IDH1 peptide vaccine. The source of this sequence is a man aged 18 to 30 with glioma. This sequence joins TRBV4-3 and TRBJ2-2, with D hard to call. For the CDR3, the DNA is TGCGCCAGCAGCCAAGATCGGTTCGGTGGCACCGGGGAGCTGTTTTTT. It translates to CASSQDRFGGTGELFF.